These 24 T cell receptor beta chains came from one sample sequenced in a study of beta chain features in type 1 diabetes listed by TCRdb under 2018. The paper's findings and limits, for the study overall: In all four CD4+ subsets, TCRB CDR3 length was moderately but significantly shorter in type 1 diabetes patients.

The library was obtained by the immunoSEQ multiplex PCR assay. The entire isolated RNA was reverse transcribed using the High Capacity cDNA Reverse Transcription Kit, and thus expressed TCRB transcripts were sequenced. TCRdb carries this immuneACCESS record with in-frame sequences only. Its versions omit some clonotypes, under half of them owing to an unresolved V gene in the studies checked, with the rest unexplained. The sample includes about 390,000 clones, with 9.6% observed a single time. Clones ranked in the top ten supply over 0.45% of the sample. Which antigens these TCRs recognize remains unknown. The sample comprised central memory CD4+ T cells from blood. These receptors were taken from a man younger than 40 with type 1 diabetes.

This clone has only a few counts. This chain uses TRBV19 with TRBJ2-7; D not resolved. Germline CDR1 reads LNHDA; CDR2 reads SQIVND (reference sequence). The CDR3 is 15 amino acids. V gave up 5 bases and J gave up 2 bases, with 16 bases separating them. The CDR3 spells CASSLKGRRPYEQYF. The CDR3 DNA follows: TGTGCCAGTAGTCTAAAAGGACGGAGACCCTACGAGCAGTACTTC.

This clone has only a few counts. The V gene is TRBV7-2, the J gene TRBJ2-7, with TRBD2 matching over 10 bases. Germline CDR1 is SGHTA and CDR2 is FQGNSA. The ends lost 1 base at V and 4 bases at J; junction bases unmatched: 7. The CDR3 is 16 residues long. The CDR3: CASSLVAGGSGYEQYF. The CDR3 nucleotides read TGTGCCAGCAGCTTAGTAGCGGGAGGTAGTGGTTACGAGCAGTACTTC.

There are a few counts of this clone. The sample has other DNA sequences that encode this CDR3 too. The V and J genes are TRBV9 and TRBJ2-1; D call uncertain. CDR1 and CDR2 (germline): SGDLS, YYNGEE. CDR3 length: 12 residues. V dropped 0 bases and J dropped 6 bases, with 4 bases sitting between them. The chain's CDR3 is CASSVGRNEQFF. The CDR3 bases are TGTGCCAGCAGCGTAGGCCGCAATGAGCAGTTCTTC.

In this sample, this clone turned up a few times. The CDR3 nucleotides are TGTGCCAGCAGTTACTCGCGGGCGGCCACCTACGAGCAGTACTTC. This sequence encodes CASSYSRAATYEQYF. The rearrangement links TRBV6-5 to TRBJ2-7; possible D gene TRBD2, 5 bases. There are 15 residues in the CDR3. CDR1 MNHEY and CDR2 SVGAGI come from the germline V gene. Trimming removed 0 bases from V and 2 bases from J, with 11 bases in between.

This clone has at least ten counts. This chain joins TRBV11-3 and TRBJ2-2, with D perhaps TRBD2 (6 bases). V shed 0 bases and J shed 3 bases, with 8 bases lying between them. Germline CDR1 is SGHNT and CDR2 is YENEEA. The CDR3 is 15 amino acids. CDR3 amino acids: CASSLDGGYTGELFF. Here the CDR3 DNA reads TGTGCCAGCAGCTTAGATGGAGGGTACACCGGGGAGCTGTTTTTT. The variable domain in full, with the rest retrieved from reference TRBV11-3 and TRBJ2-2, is EAGVVQSPRYKIIEKKQPVAFWCNPISGHNTLYWYLQNLGQGPELLIRYENEEAVDDSQLPKDRFSAERLKGVDSTLKIQPAELGDSAVYLCASSLDGGYTGELFFGEGSRLTVL.

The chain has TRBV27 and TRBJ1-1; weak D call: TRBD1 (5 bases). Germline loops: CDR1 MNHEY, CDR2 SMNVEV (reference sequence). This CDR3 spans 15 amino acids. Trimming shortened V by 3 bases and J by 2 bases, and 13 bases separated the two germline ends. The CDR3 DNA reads TGTGCCAGCAGTTTTGGAGGGGCGCGTAACACTGAAGCTTTCTTT. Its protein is CASSFGGARNTEAFF.

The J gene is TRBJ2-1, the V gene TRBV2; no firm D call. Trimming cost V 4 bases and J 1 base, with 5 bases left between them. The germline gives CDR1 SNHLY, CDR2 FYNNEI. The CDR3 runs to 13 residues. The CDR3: CASSVDSYNEQFF. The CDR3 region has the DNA TGTGCCAGCAGTGTCGATTCCTACAATGAGCAGTTCTTC.

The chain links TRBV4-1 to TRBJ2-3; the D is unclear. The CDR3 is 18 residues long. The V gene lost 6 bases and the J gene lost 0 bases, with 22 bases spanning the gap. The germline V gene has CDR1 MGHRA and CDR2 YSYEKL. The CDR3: CASRPKPRTPLSTDTQYF. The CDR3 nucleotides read TGCGCCAGCAGACCAAAACCCAGGACCCCCTTAAGCACAGATACGCAGTATTTT.

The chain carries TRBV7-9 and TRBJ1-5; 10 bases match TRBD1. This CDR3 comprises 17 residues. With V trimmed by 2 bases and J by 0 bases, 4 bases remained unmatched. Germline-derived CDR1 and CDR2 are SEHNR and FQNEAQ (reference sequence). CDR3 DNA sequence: TGTGCCAGCAGCTTATTGACAGGGGGCCGTAGCAATCAGCCCCAGCATTTT. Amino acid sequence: CASSLLTGGRSNQPQHF.

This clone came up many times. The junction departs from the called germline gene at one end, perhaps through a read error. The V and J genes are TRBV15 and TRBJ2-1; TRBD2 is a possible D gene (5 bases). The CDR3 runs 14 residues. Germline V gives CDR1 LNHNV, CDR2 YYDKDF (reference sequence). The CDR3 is CATSIRTSFNEQFF. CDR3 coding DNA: TGTGCCACCAGCATCCGGACTTCCTTCAATGAGCAGTTCTTC. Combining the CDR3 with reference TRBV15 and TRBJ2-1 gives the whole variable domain DAMVIQNPRYQVTQFGKPVTLSCSQTLNHNVMYWYQQKSSQAPKLLFHYYDKDFNNEADTPDNFQSRRPNTSFCFLDIRSPGLGDTAMYLCATSIRTSFNEQFFGPGTRLTVL.

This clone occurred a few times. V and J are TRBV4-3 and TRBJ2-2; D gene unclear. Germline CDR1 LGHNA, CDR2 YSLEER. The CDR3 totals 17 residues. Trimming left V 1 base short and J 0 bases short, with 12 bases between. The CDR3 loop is CASSQVWGFTNTGELFF. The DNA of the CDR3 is TGCGCCAGCAGCCAAGTTTGGGGTTTCACGAACACCGGGGAGCTGTTTTTT.

The CDR3 loop reads CAWRLERGHGGSGELFF. CDR3 nucleotides: TGTGCCTGGAGATTGGAGCGGGGCCACGGCGGGAGCGGGGAGCTGTTTTTT. The chain uses TRBV30 and TRBJ2-2; 7 nucleotides agree with TRBD2. The CDR3 is made up of 17 amino acids. CDR1 and CDR2 from the germline V gene are GTSNPN and SVGIG (reference sequence). V shed 3 bases, J shed 7 bases, and the junction held 17 bases outside the gene matches.

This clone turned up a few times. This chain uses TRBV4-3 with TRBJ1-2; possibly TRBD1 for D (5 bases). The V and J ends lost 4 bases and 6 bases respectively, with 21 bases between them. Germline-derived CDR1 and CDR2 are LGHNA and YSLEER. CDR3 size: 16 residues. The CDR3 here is CASSPGGGRVVNGYTF. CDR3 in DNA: TGCGCCAGCAGCCCCGGTGGCGGCAGGGTCGTAAATGGCTACACCTTC.

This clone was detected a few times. The CDR3 DNA sequence: TGTGCCAGCAGTCCGGGACAGCAGTACAATGAGCAGTTCTTC. This codes for CASSPGQQYNEQFF. The chain joins TRBV6-1 to TRBJ2-1, with TRBD1 matching over 7 bases. CDR1 and CDR2 from the germline V gene are MNHNS and SASEGT. V was pared by 5 bases and J by 4 bases, with 5 bases of the junction left unmatched. The CDR3 spans 14 residues.

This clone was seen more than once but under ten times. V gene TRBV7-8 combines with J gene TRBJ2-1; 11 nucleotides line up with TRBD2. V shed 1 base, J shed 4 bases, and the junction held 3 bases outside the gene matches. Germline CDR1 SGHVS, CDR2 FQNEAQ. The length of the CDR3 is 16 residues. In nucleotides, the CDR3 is TGTGCCAGCAGCTTAGTGGGGACTAGCGGATACAATGAGCAGTTCTTC. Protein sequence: CASSLVGTSGYNEQFF.

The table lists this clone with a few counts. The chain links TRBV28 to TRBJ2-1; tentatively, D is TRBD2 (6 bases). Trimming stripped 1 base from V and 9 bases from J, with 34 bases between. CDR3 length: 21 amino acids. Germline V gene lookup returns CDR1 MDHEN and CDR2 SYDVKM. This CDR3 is CASSLSLFSGGQTRTSGEQFF. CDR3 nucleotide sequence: TGTGCCAGCAGTTTATCGCTTTTTTCTGGAGGTCAGACTAGGACTTCAGGTGAGCAGTTCTTC.

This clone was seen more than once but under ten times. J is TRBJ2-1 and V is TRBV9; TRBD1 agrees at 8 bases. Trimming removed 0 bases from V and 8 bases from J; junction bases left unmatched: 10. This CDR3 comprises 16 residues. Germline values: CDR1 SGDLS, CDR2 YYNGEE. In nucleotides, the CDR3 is TGTGCCAGCAGCGTAGTGGGTGACAGGGGTCGTGATGAGCAGTTCTTC. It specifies CASSVVGDRGRDEQFF.

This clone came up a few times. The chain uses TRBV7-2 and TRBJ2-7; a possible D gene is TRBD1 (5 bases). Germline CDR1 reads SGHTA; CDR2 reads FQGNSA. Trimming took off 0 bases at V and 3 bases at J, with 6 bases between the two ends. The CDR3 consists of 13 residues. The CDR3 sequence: CASSLAGDYEQYF. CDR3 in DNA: TGTGCCAGCAGCTTAGCAGGGGACTACGAGCAGTACTTC.

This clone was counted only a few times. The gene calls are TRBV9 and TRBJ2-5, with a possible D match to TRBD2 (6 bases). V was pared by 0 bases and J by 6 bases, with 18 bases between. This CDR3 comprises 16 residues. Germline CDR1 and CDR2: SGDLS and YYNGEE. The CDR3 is CASSVGGREGAKTQYF. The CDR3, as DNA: TGTGCCAGCAGCGTAGGTGGGCGGGAAGGGGCGAAGACCCAGTACTTC.

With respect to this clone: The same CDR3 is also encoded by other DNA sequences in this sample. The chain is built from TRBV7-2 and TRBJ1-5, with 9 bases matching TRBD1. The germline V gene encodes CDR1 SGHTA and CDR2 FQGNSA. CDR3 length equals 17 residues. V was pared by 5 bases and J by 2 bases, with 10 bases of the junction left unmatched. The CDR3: CASSLGTGRYGNQPQHF. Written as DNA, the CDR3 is TGTGCCAGCAGCCTCGGGACAGGGAGATATGGCAATCAGCCCCAGCATTTT.

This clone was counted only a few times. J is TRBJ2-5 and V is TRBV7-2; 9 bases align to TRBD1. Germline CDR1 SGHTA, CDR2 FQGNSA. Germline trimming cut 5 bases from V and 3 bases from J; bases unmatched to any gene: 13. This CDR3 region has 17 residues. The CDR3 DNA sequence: TGTGCCAGCAGCCCTCAGCCCGGGACAGGGTGGGAAGAGACCCAGTACTTC. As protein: CASSPQPGTGWEETQYF.

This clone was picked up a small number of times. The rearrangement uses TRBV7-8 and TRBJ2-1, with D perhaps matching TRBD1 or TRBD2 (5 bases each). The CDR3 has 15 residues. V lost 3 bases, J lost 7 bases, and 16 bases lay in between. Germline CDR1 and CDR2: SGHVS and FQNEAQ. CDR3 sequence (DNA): TGTGCCAGCAGCTTCCGGGACGGAAGAAAGAATGAGCAGTTCTTC. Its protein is CASSFRDGRKNEQFF.

CDR3 sequence reads: CASSSSFWTGGSYEQYF. For the CDR3, the DNA is TGTGCCAGCAGCTCCTCCTTCTGGACAGGGGGTTCCTACGAGCAGTACTTC. This sequence joins TRBV11-3 and TRBJ2-7, with 10 bases fitting TRBD1. CDR3 length equals 17 residues. Germline values: CDR1 SGHNT, CDR2 YENEEA. Trimming at V came to 4 bases and at J to 1 base, leaving 10 bases not matched to a gene.

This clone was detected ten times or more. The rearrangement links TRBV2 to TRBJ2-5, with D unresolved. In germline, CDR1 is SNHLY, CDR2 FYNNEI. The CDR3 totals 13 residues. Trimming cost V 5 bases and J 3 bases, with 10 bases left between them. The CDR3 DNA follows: TGTGCCAGCAGTTCTAACAGAGAAGAGACCCAGTACTTC. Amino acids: CASSSNREETQYF.